This T cell receptor beta chain appears in the sequencing data of a study of blood T cell repertoires in COVID-19. Germline CDR1 reads LNHDA; CDR2 reads SQIVND (reference sequence). The germline V and J ends were trimmed by 5 bases and 2 bases, with 3 bases remaining between them. CDR3 length equals 11 residues. The assay was immunoSEQ multiplex PCR, and TCRdb's table has in-frame clones only and misses some. The table shows 150,000 or so clones, with about 90% occurring only once. The V call is TRBV19, the J call TRBJ1-1; D unresolved. The sequence was collected from a man aged 45-60 years with acute or convalescent COVID-19. The specimen sequenced was peripheral blood. The CDR3 sequence: CASSLNTEAFF. CDR3 coding DNA: TGTGCCAGTAGTCTAAACACTGAAGCTTTCTTT.